The clone carrying this T cell receptor (beta chain) appeared a few times. Its antigen is not known. Germline DNA was also extracted, while the blood RNA originated from unsorted whole blood. Making TCR beta cDNA involved approximately 520 ng total RNA and a constant-region primer. Libraries for TCR beta were built through three nested multiplex PCR rounds, which together made up a slightly modified ARM-PCR procedure. The opening two PCR rounds, about 11 cycles each, paired TRBV1-TRBV30 forward primers with a C-beta reverse primer. One entry per CDR3 protein results from TCRdb running MiXCR on the multiplex PCR reads. The sample contains 150,000 to 200,000 distinct CDR3 sequences, about 60% of which appear only once. This specimen comes from a study of tumor-infiltrating lymphocytes in primary liver carcinoma. For the study at large: Both sexes were represented among patients, who were 30 to 69 years old.

This CDR3 comprises 15 residues. The J segment lost 9 bases and the V segment lost 4 bases, leaving 9 bases of the junction unmatched. Points from the study as a whole: Pairs of tumor regions overlapped more than tumor-adjacent and tumor-blood pairs did.

Sequencing was performed on peripheral blood. The receptor was isolated from a man aged 40-49 years with primary liver carcinoma and hepatitis B virus infection. The chain couples TRBV12-3 or TRBV12-4 to TRBJ2-1; 10 bases map to TRBD2. The CDR3 sequence: CASSSSSGSGGEQFF. CDR3 coding DNA: TGTGCCAGCAGTTCCTCTAGCGGGAGTGGGGGTGAGCAGTTCTTC.